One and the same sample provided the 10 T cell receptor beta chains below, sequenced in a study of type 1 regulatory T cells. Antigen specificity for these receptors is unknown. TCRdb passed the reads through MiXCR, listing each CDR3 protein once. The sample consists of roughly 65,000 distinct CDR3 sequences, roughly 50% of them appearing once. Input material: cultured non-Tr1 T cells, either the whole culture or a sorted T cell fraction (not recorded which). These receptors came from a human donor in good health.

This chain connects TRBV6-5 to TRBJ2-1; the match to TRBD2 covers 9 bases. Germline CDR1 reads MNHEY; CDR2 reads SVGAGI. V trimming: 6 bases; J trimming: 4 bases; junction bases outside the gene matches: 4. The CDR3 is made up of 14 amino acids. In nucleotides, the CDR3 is TGTGCCAGCAGAAGCGGGGGGAGGTACAATGAGCAGTTCTTC. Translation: CASRSGGRYNEQFF.

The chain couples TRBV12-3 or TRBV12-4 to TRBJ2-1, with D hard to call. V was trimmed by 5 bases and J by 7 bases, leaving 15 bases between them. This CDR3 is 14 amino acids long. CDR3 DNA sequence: TGTGCCAGCAGTCAGGATAAAACTACGAATGAGCAGTTCTTC. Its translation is CASSQDKTTNEQFF.

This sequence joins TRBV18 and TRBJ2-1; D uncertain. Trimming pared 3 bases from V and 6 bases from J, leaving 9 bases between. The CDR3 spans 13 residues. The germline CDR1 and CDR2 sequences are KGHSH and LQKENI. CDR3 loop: CASSPEMGNEQFF. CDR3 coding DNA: TGTGCCAGCTCACCCGAAATGGGCAATGAGCAGTTCTTC.

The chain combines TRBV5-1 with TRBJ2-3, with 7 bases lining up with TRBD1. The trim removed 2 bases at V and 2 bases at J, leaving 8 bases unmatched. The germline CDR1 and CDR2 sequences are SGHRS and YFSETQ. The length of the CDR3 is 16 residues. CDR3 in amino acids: CASSFTPGQFTDTQYF. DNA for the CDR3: TGCGCCAGCAGCTTCACCCCGGGACAGTTCACAGATACGCAGTATTTT.

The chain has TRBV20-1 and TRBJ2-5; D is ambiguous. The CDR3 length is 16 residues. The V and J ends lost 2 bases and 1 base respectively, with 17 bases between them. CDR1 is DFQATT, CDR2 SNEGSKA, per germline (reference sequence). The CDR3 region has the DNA TGCAGTGCTAGAACGCAGACCCCATGGGTCCAAGAGACCCAGTACTTC. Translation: CSARTQTPWVQETQYF.

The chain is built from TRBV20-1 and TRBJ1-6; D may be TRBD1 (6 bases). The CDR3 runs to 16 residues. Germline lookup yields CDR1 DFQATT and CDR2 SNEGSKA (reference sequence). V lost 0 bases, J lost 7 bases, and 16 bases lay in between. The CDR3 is CSARDSDRGGNSPLHF. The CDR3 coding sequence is TGCAGTGCTAGAGATTCCGACAGAGGGGGAAATTCACCCCTCCACTTT.

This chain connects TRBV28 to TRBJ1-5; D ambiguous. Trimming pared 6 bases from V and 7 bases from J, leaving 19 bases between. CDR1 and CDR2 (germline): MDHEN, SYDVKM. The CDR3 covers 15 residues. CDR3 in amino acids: CASSPRTPKEQPQHF. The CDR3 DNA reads TGTGCCAGCAGCCCCAGGACCCCAAAGGAGCAGCCCCAGCATTTT. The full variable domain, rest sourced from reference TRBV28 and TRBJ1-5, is DVKVTQSSRYLVKRTGEKVFLECVQDMDHENMFWYRQDPGLGLRLIYFSYDVKMKEKGDIPEGYSVSREKKERFSLILESASTNQTSMYLCASSPRTPKEQPQHFGDGTRLSIL.

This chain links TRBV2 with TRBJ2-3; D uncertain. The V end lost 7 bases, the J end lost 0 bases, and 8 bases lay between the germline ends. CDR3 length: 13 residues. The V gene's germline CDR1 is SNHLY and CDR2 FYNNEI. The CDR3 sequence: CASNSDSTDTQYF. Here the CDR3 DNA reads TGTGCCAGCAACTCCGATAGCACAGATACGCAGTATTTT. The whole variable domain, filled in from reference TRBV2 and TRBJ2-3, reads EPEVTQTPSHQVTQMGQEVILRCVPISNHLYFYWYRQILGQKVEFLVSFYNNEISEKSEIFDDQFSVERPDGSNFTLKIRSTKLEDSAMYFCASNSDSTDTQYFGPGTRLTVL.

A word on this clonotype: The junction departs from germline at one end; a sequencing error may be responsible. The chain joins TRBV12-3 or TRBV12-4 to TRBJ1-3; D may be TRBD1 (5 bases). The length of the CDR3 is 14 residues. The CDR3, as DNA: TGTGCCAGCAGTTTTCGAGGGACTGGAAAAACCATATATTTT. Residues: CASSFRGTGKTIYF.

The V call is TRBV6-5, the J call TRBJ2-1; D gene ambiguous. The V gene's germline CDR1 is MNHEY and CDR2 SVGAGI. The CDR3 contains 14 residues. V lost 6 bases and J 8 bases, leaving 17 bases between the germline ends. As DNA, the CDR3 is TGTGCCAGCAGCCGCAAGCACCTTAGGGATGAGCAGTTCTTC. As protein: CASSRKHLRDEQFF.